Listed here are 25 T cell receptor beta chains from one sample, sequenced in a study of blood T cell repertoires in COVID-19. Libraries were prepared by immunoSEQ multiplex PCR; TCRdb keeps only in-frame clonotypes and omits some of them. The sample consists of under 30,000 clones, approximately 86% of them appearing once. The specimen sequenced was peripheral blood. The receptors derive from a human donor in a cohort sampled during active COVID-19. The donor label of this sample is uncertain.

V and J are TRBV12-3 or TRBV12-4 and TRBJ1-2; D unclear. V was trimmed by 4 bases and J by 1 base, leaving 7 bases between them. This CDR3 comprises 13 residues. The CDR3 region has the DNA TGTGCCAGCAGTTCGGGTTTTAACTATGGCTACACCTTC. Translation: CASSSGFNYGYTF.

V is TRBV5-4 and J is TRBJ2-2; TRBD2 aligns across 14 bases. Trimming cost V 4 bases and J 8 bases; bases outside gene matches: 7. CDR1 is SGHNT and CDR2 is YYREEE in the germline V gene (reference sequence). The CDR3 is made up of 16 amino acids. This CDR3 reads CASSLGLAGADGELFF. The CDR3 nucleotides read TGTGCCAGCAGCCTGGGACTAGCGGGAGCGGATGGGGAGCTGTTTTTT.

For the CDR3, the DNA is TGTGCCAGCAGCCCGGGACAGGGTTCCAAACGGGAGACCCAGTACTTC. As protein: CASSPGQGSKRETQYF. The chain employs TRBV5-6 and TRBJ2-5; TRBD1 aligns across 9 bases. From germline, CDR1 is SGHDT and CDR2 YYEEEE. Trimming took 4 bases from V and 5 from J; bases not matched to a gene: 12. The CDR3 has 16 residues. The full variable domain, its missing parts supplied by reference TRBV5-6 and TRBJ2-5, is DAGVTQSPTHLIKTRGQQVTLRCSPKSGHDTVSWYQQALGQGPQFIFQYYEEEERQRGNFPDRFSGHQFPNYSSELNVNALLLGDSALYLCASSPGQGSKRETQYFGPGTRLLVL.

The chain uses TRBV14 and TRBJ2-5; D is perhaps TRBD2 (5 bases). Germline V gives CDR1 SGHDN, CDR2 FVKESK. V gave up 4 bases and J gave up 5 bases, with 11 bases separating them. This CDR3 region has 13 residues. This CDR3 is CASSPWGVETQYF. The CDR3 region has the DNA TGTGCCAGCAGCCCCTGGGGAGTCGAGACCCAGTACTTC.

This chain uses TRBV5-1 with TRBJ2-3; D gene unclear. Looked up from germline, CDR1 is SGHRS and CDR2 is YFSETQ. This CDR3 has 14 residues. The V end lost 0 bases, the J end lost 2 bases, and 7 bases lay between the germline ends. The CDR3 coding sequence is TGCGCCAGCAGCTTGGCCCAGTTCACAGATACGCAGTATTTT. Residues: CASSLAQFTDTQYF.

V and J are TRBV5-6 and TRBJ2-2; D unresolved. The germline V gene has CDR1 SGHDT and CDR2 YYEEEE. The CDR3 length is 15 residues. Trimming left V 0 bases short and J 3 bases short, with 9 bases between. As DNA, the CDR3 is TGTGCCAGCAGCTTGGGGTTAACGGACACCGGGGAGCTGTTTTTT. Translated: CASSLGLTDTGELFF.

The chain has TRBV6-1 and TRBJ2-1; 13 nucleotides agree with TRBD2. Germline CDR1 MNHNS, CDR2 SASEGT. The CDR3 has 15 amino acids. J lost 7 bases, V lost 1 base, and 1 base had no gene match. CDR3 nucleotides: TGTGCCAGCAGTGAAGGGACTAGCGGGAGTAATGAGCAGTTCTTC. Its translation is CASSEGTSGSNEQFF.

This chain uses TRBV27 with TRBJ1-2; D may be TRBD1 (5 bases). Trimming removed 3 bases from V and 6 bases from J, with 11 bases in between. The CDR3 has 13 residues. Germline-derived CDR1 and CDR2 are MNHEY and SMNVEV (reference sequence). The CDR3 nucleotides are TGTGCCAGCAGTTTCGCAGGGCGGAATGGCTACACCTTC. Translating it yields CASSFAGRNGYTF.

The chain links TRBV7-2 to TRBJ2-7, with 11 bases identical to TRBD2. CDR1 and CDR2 (germline): SGHTA, FQGNSA. The CDR3 is 15 amino acids. V shed 8 bases and J 0 bases; nucleotides not matched to a gene: 6. The CDR3 loop reads CASLEGTSGSYEQYF. CDR3 DNA sequence: TGTGCCAGCCTAGAGGGGACTAGCGGCTCCTACGAGCAGTACTTC.

The rearrangement uses TRBV7-3 and TRBJ1-1, with 9 positions matching TRBD1. V gave up 5 bases and J gave up 6 bases; unmatched junction bases: 4. This CDR3 region has 13 residues. Germline V gives CDR1 SGHTA, CDR2 FQGTGA. CDR3 in amino acids: CASSAGQGAEAFF. Written as DNA, the CDR3 is TGTGCCAGCAGCGCGGGACAGGGCGCTGAAGCTTTCTTT.

This chain uses TRBV5-1 with TRBJ2-7; possibly TRBD1 for D (6 bases). V was shortened by 4 bases and J by 3 bases, with 8 bases between the two germline ends. CDR3 size: 12 residues. Germline-derived CDR1 and CDR2 are SGHRS and YFSETQ. The CDR3 loop is CASSEQGYEQYF. CDR3 nucleotides: TGCGCCAGCAGCGAACAGGGCTACGAGCAGTACTTC.

This clone was counted a few times. This chain uses TRBV2 with TRBJ2-7; 8 bases match TRBD1. Germline V lookup: CDR1 SNHLY, CDR2 FYNNEI. The CDR3 is 14 amino acids. V was clipped by 3 bases and J by 2 bases; unmatched bases: 3. The CDR3 bases are TGTGCCAGCAGTGACGGGACAGGACCCTACGAGCAGTACTTC. Its protein is CASSDGTGPYEQYF.

This chain joins TRBV5-1 and TRBJ2-3; TRBD1 matches 8 bases. Losses at the gene ends were 0 bases for V and 4 bases for J; bases not matched to a gene: 16. Germline V gene lookup returns CDR1 SGHRS and CDR2 YFSETQ. The length of the CDR3 is 19 residues. The CDR3 DNA reads TGCGCCAGCAGCTTGGTGGTCTACCTCAGGGGGCGCTCAGCAGATACGCAGTATTTT. Residues: CASSLVVYLRGRSADTQYF.

This clone was counted once. V usage is TRBV5-1 and J usage is TRBJ2-7; TRBD1 might be the D (6 bases). Germline CDR1 is SGHRS and CDR2 is YFSETQ. Between the trimmed V and J ends, which lost 0 bases and 6 bases, there was a span of 16 bases. The CDR3 has 15 amino acids. The CDR3 region has the DNA TGCGCCAGCAGCTTGGCCATACAGGGAGTGGGCGAGCAGTACTTC. It translates to CASSLAIQGVGEQYF.

This clone was seen more than once but under ten times. The chain has TRBV19 and TRBJ1-5, with D tentatively TRBD1 (6 bases). V lost 8 bases and J 2 bases, leaving 10 bases between the germline ends. Per germline, CDR1 LNHDA and CDR2 SQIVND (reference sequence). This CDR3 is 13 amino acids long. This CDR3 is CASSQGGNQPQHF. In nucleotides, the CDR3 is TGTGCCAGTTCACAGGGCGGCAATCAGCCCCAGCATTTT.

V gene TRBV19 combines with J gene TRBJ1-2; D ambiguous. This CDR3 spans 15 amino acids. Trimming left V 5 bases short and J 1 base short, with 14 bases between. Looked up from germline, CDR1 is LNHDA and CDR2 is SQIVND (reference sequence). The CDR3 sequence is CASSDHRRGNYGYTF. The CDR3 DNA sequence: TGTGCCAGTAGTGACCACCGCCGGGGTAACTATGGCTACACCTTC.

The chain links TRBV5-1 to TRBJ1-6; D call uncertain. The CDR3 has 15 residues. Trimming removed 0 bases from V and 10 bases from J, with 14 bases in between. Germline assignment: CDR1 SGHRS and CDR2 YFSETQ. CDR3 loop: CASSLAGVRESPLHF. CDR3 nucleotides: TGCGCCAGCAGCTTGGCCGGGGTGAGGGAATCACCCCTCCACTTT.

This sequence joins TRBV19 and TRBJ2-5, with a possible D match to TRBD1 (6 bases). V lost 6 bases to trimming and J lost 7 bases, with 21 bases between them. Germline V lookup: CDR1 LNHDA, CDR2 SQIVND (reference sequence). This CDR3 contains 15 residues. CDR3 DNA: TGTGCCAGTAGCGAAATCGGACAGTCACACGGGACCCAGTACTTC. It codes for CASSEIGQSHGTQYF.

A few counts support this clone. This chain links TRBV7-8 with TRBJ2-1; maybe TRBD1 (6 bases). Trimming pared 1 base from V and 9 bases from J, leaving 16 bases between. CDR3 length: 15 residues. CDR1 is SGHVS and CDR2 is FQNEAQ in the germline V gene. Here the CDR3 reads CASSLVRGSISEQFF. The CDR3 bases are TGTGCCAGCAGCTTAGTAAGGGGGTCTATTAGTGAGCAGTTCTTC. Full variable domain (rest looked up from reference TRBV7-8 and TRBJ2-1): GAGVSQSPRYKVAKRGQDVALRCDPISGHVSLFWYQQALGQGPEFLTYFQNEAQLDKSGLPSDRFFAERPEGSVSTLKIQRTQQEDSAVYLCASSLVRGSISEQFFGPGTRLTVL.

This rearrangement joins TRBV4-1 to TRBJ2-7, with 7 bases identical to TRBD2. This CDR3 has 16 amino acids. The germline gives CDR1 MGHRA, CDR2 YSYEKL. The V segment lost 0 bases and the J segment 6 bases; nucleotides outside the gene matches: 11. CDR3 residues: CASSQDITGGRGEQYF. DNA of the CDR3: TGCGCCAGCAGCCAAGATATTACGGGAGGTAGGGGCGAGCAGTACTTC.

The rearrangement uses TRBV28 and TRBJ1-2; 8 nucleotides match TRBD1. Trimming at V came to 9 bases and at J to 5 bases, leaving 8 bases not matched to a gene. This CDR3 contains 13 residues. Germline CDR1 reads MDHEN; CDR2 reads SYDVKM. The CDR3 bases are TGTGCCAGTAATTGGGACAGGCTATATGGCTACACCTTC. It yields the protein CASNWDRLYGYTF.

The chain has TRBV28 and TRBJ1-1, with D possibly TRBD1 on 5 matching bases. The CDR3 covers 12 residues. CDR1 MDHEN and CDR2 SYDVKM come from the germline V gene. The V gene lost 6 bases and the J gene lost 11 bases, with 16 bases spanning the gap. CDR3 sequence: CASRADSRAAFF. The CDR3 region has the DNA TGTGCCAGCAGAGCCGACAGTAGGGCGGCTTTCTTT.

This clone occurred a few times. The CDR3 nucleotides read TGTGCCAGCGAACCAACAGGGTTGAATTCACCCCTCCACTTT. It specifies CASEPTGLNSPLHF. The rearrangement joins TRBV28 to TRBJ1-6, with D perhaps TRBD1 (6 bases). Trimming pared 8 bases from V and 7 bases from J, leaving 15 bases between. The CDR3 is 14 amino acids. CDR1 MDHEN and CDR2 SYDVKM come from the germline V gene.

The rearrangement links TRBV18 to TRBJ1-5, with TRBD1 matching over 11 bases. Germline CDR1 is KGHSH and CDR2 is LQKENI. The CDR3 has 14 residues. With V trimmed by 4 bases and J by 5 bases, 1 base remained unmatched. The CDR3 nucleotides read TGTGCCAGCTCACGGGGACAGGGGGATCAGCCCCAGCATTTT. Amino acids: CASSRGQGDQPQHF. Based on the CDR3 plus reference TRBV18 and TRBJ1-5, the full variable domain is NAGVMQNPRHLVRRRGQEARLRCSPMKGHSHVYWYRQLPEEGLKFMVYLQKENIIDESGMPKERFSAEFPKEGPSILRIQQVVRGDSAAYFCASSRGQGDQPQHFGDGTRLSIL.

The chain uses TRBV4-1 and TRBJ1-5; the match to TRBD1 covers 8 bases. The germline CDR1 and CDR2 sequences are MGHRA and YSYEKL. The V segment lost 4 bases and the J segment 0 bases; nucleotides outside the gene matches: 8. The CDR3 sequence is 17 residues long. The CDR3 region is CASSRGQVDYSNQPQHF. The CDR3 DNA is TGCGCCAGCAGCCGGGGACAGGTAGACTATAGCAATCAGCCCCAGCATTTT.